The present T cell receptor (beta chain) was sequenced within a study of blood T cell repertoires in COVID-19. This CDR3 spans 14 amino acids. Germline loops: CDR1 DFQATT, CDR2 SNEGSKA (reference sequence). The J segment lost 4 bases and the V segment lost 3 bases, leaving 3 bases of the junction unmatched. Original data processing: Reference gene primer amplification yielded estimated nucleated cell counts. TCRdb keeps only in-frame clones here, not all; method: immunoSEQ multiplex PCR. V, J and clone size reflect that table, while D and trimming were determined from the DNA. The table lists 120,000 or so clones, about three quarters of them singletons.

Sequenced: peripheral blood. The genes are TRBV20-1 and TRBJ1-5, with 10 bases that match TRBD1. The origin of this receptor is a woman older than 75 with active or convalescent COVID-19. The CDR3 DNA sequence: TGCAGTGCTAGTAGGGACAGGGGAAATCAGCCCCAGCATTTT. As protein: CSASRDRGNQPQHF.